The 16 T cell receptor beta chains reported below all come from one sample, sequenced in a study of blood T cell repertoires in COVID-19. The method was immunoSEQ multiplex PCR; TCRdb's version includes in-frame clones alone and lacks a portion of them. The sample has roughly 100,000 clones; around nine tenths are singletons. Sequenced input: peripheral blood. Receptor source: a man in his forties or fifties with active or convalescent COVID-19.

CDR3 DNA: TGTGCCAGCAAACAGGGCGGAGCTAACTATGGCTACACCTTC. Translation gives CASKQGGANYGYTF. The chain is built from TRBV7-2 and TRBJ1-2, with D possibly matching TRBD1 (6 bases). Germline loops: CDR1 SGHTA, CDR2 FQGNSA. The V gene lost 7 bases and the J gene lost 0 bases, with 12 bases spanning the gap. This CDR3 is built from 14 residues.

V and J are TRBV13 and TRBJ2-7; D ambiguous. CDR3 length: 12 amino acids. V was shortened by 5 bases and J by 4 bases, with 9 bases between the two germline ends. Per the germline V gene, CDR1 is PRHDT and CDR2 is FYEKMQ (reference sequence). The DNA of the CDR3 is TGTGCCAGCAGCCGAGATAATTACGAGCAGTACTTC. This sequence encodes CASSRDNYEQYF.

The chain uses TRBV6-2 or TRBV6-3 and TRBJ1-5, with D perhaps TRBD1 (5 bases). Germline V gene sequence: CDR1 MNHEY, CDR2 SVGEGT. The CDR3 is 14 amino acids. V lost 4 bases and J 7 bases, leaving 14 bases between the germline ends. CDR3 DNA sequence: TGTGCCAGCAGTTCCCAGGGCGGGAGGCAGCCCCAGCATTTT. Protein sequence: CASSSQGGRQPQHF.

The chain combines TRBV3-1 (or the pseudogene TRBV3-2) with TRBJ2-6; no definite D call. Germline assignment: CDR1 LGHDT and CDR2 YNNKEL (reference sequence). This CDR3 region has 14 residues. V shed 2 bases and J shed 1 base, with 3 bases lying between them. CDR3 DNA: TGTGCCAGCAGCCAACAATCTGGGGCCAACGTCCTGACTTTC. The encoded protein is CASSQQSGANVLTF.

This clone is a singleton in its sample. The chain joins TRBV7-2 to TRBJ1-2; a weak D match, TRBD1 (6 bases). CDR3 size: 17 residues. The germline gives CDR1 SGHTA, CDR2 FQGNSA. Trimming shortened V by 0 bases and J by 8 bases, and 22 bases separated the two germline ends. CDR3 sequence reads: CASSLAGDRGQVVGYTF. Here the CDR3 DNA reads TGTGCCAGCAGCTTAGCTGGGGACCGGGGACAAGTAGTGGGCTACACCTTC.

This chain connects TRBV19 to TRBJ2-1; 9 bases match TRBD2. Losses at the gene ends were 8 bases for V and 8 bases for J; bases not matched to a gene: 7. The CDR3 has 13 amino acids. Germline CDR1 LNHDA, CDR2 SQIVND (reference sequence). DNA of the CDR3: TGTGCCAGTTCTAGCGGGGAGATATATGAGCAGTTCTTC. Translating gives CASSSGEIYEQFF.

The V gene is TRBV7-9, the J gene TRBJ1-2; a weak D match, TRBD1 (5 bases). The CDR3 runs 14 residues. Germline assignment: CDR1 SEHNR and CDR2 FQNEAQ (reference sequence). V was trimmed by 1 base and J by 6 bases, leaving 12 bases between them. In nucleotides, the CDR3 is TGTGCCAGCAGCTTAGGTGTAGGGGCCCATGGCTACACCTTC. It encodes CASSLGVGAHGYTF.

The chain uses TRBV12-5 and TRBJ1-1; tentatively, D is TRBD1 (5 bases). V gave up 1 base and J gave up 3 bases, with 9 bases separating them. CDR1 and CDR2 (germline): LGHNT, FRNRAP. This CDR3 region has 14 residues. As DNA, the CDR3 is TGTGCTAGTGGTTTGGACGGGGGATACACTGAAGCTTTCTTT. This translates into CASGLDGGYTEAFF.

The chain is built from TRBV19 and TRBJ1-2, with 8 nucleotides matching TRBD1. The CDR3 extends over 13 amino acids. Trimming removed 4 bases from V and 6 bases from J; junction bases left unmatched: 4. The germline gives CDR1 LNHDA, CDR2 SQIVND (reference sequence). In DNA, the CDR3 is TGTGCCAGTAGTAAGGACAGGGACAATGGCTACACCTTC. Protein sequence: CASSKDRDNGYTF.

In this sample, this clone turned up a few times. The same CDR3 is also encoded by other DNA sequences in this sample. The chain carries TRBV27 and TRBJ2-2; 7 bases align to TRBD1. Germline V lookup: CDR1 MNHEY, CDR2 SMNVEV (reference sequence). V shed 2 bases, J shed 2 bases, and the junction held 2 bases outside the gene matches. The CDR3 extends over 15 amino acids. CDR3 sequence: CASSLGTVNTGELFF. CDR3 nucleotides: TGTGCCAGCAGTTTAGGGACAGTTAACACCGGGGAGCTGTTTTTT.

The chain is built from TRBV5-4 and TRBJ2-3, with TRBD2 identical over 10 bases. This CDR3 spans 18 amino acids. Germline assignment: CDR1 SGHNT and CDR2 YYREEE (reference sequence). V shed 4 bases, J shed 4 bases, and the junction held 15 bases outside the gene matches. CDR3 nucleotides: TGTGCCAGCAGCCCGAACGGAGCGGGGGGGCCCCTAGCAGATACGCAGTATTTT. This gives the protein CASSPNGAGGPLADTQYF. Drawing the rest from reference TRBV5-4 and TRBJ2-3, the complete variable domain is ETGVTQSPTHLIKTRGQQVTLRCSSQSGHNTVSWYQQALGQGPQFIFQYYREEENGRGNFPPRFSGLQFPNYSSELNVNALELDDSALYLCASSPNGAGGPLADTQYFGPGTRLTVL.

This chain joins TRBV10-3 and TRBJ1-1; D ambiguous. V dropped 8 bases and J dropped 7 bases, with 20 bases sitting between them. CDR1 is ENHRY, CDR2 SYGVKD, per germline. This CDR3 comprises 14 residues. CDR3 residues: CAISWATKDNEAFF. The DNA for the CDR3 is TGTGCCATCTCTTGGGCCACAAAGGATAATGAAGCTTTCTTT.

The chain employs TRBV5-1 and TRBJ1-3, with 9 bases lining up with TRBD1. The V gene end was trimmed by 4 bases and the J gene end by 2 bases; junction bases not matched to a gene: 7. The CDR3 contains 16 residues. CDR1 and CDR2 (germline): SGHRS, YFSETQ. The CDR3 is CASSLPGQGAGNTIYF. For the CDR3, the DNA is TGCGCCAGCAGCCTACCGGGACAGGGTGCTGGAAACACCATATATTTT.

This clone was counted a single time. The V and J genes are TRBV7-2 and TRBJ1-4, with unresolved D. V lost 4 bases and J lost 7, with 13 bases in between. The CDR3 is made up of 14 amino acids. Germline CDR1 reads SGHTA; CDR2 reads FQGNSA. For the CDR3, the DNA is TGTGCCAGCAGCTCATATGGGCAGGTTGAAAAACTGTTTTTT. It encodes CASSSYGQVEKLFF.

The rearrangement links TRBV3-1 (or the pseudogene TRBV3-2) to TRBJ1-1; weak D call: TRBD1 (5 bases). There are 14 residues in the CDR3. The V gene lost 1 base and the J gene lost 4 bases, with 10 bases spanning the gap. Germline V lookup: CDR1 LGHDT, CDR2 YNNKEL (reference sequence). The CDR3 loop reads CASSQGQSSTEAFF. In nucleotides, the CDR3 is TGTGCCAGCAGCCAAGGACAGAGTTCCACTGAAGCTTTCTTT.

The CDR3 here is CASSPGRGTDTQYF. The DNA for the CDR3 is TGTGCCAGCTCACCTGGTCGGGGCACAGATACGCAGTATTTT. The J gene is TRBJ2-3, the V gene TRBV18; no reliable D call. V lost 3 bases and J lost 1, with 8 bases in between. The CDR3 consists of 14 residues. Germline V gene sequence: CDR1 KGHSH, CDR2 LQKENI.